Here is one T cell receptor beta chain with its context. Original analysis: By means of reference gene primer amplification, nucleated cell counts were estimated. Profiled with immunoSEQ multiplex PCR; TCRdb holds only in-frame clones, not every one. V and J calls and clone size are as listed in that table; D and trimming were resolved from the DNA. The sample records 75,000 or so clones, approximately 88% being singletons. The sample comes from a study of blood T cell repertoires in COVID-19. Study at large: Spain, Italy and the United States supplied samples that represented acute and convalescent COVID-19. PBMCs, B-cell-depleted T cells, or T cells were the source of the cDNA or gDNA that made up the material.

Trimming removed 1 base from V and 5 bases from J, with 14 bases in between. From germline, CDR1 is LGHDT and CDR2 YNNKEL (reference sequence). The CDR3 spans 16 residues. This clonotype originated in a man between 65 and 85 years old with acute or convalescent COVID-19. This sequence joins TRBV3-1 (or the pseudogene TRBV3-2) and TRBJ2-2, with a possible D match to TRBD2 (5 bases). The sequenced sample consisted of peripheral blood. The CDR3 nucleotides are TGTGCCAGCAGCCAAGGGACTTCCGCCAATACCGGGGAGCTGTTTTTT. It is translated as CASSQGTSANTGELFF.